One T cell receptor (beta chain) is described in this entry. The data are from a study of blood T cell repertoires in COVID-19. Study-level background: Samples came from the United States, Italy and Spain, spanning acute and convalescent COVID-19. T cells, B-cell-depleted T cells, or PBMCs provided the cDNA or gDNA that served as material.

The trim removed 6 bases at V and 0 bases at J, leaving 13 bases unmatched. The CDR3 loop spans 17 amino acids. The authors' processing: Estimated nucleated cell counts came from reference gene primer amplification. The method was immunoSEQ multiplex PCR; TCRdb's version includes in-frame clones alone and lacks a portion of them. V and J calls plus clone size are reproduced from that table; the DNA served to infer D and trimming. The table has tens of thousands of clones, around 87% seen once. The clonotype comes from a human donor in a cohort sampled during active COVID-19. Sequenced sample: peripheral blood. The rearrangement joins TRBV23-1 to TRBJ2-7; TRBD2 agrees at 8 bases. TRBV23-1 is an open reading frame, and its role is uncertain. This CDR3 is CASSAPGSGIDSYEQYF. The CDR3 coding sequence is TGCGCCAGCAGCGCCCCCGGTAGCGGGATAGACTCCTACGAGCAGTACTTC.